One and the same sample provided the 15 T cell receptor beta chains below, sequenced in a study of blood T cells in healthy people across ages. The use of a sample-barcoded 5' primer and a J-beta primer mix characterized a second PCR of about 7 to 12 cycles. TCRdb re-called the 5' RACE reads through MiXCR, storing one row per CDR3 protein. This table has more than 800,000 distinct CDR3 sequences, less than 35% appearing once. The sequencing sample was made of blood. The source of these receptors is a woman of 80 years or more in good health.

A few counts support this clonotype. The rearrangement links TRBV28 to TRBJ2-7; TRBD1 matches at 9 bases. Trimming took 6 bases from V and 4 from J; bases not matched to a gene: 7. Germline-derived CDR1 and CDR2 are MDHEN and SYDVKM. This CDR3 region has 14 residues. The CDR3 sequence: CASSAGTGWYEQYF. In nucleotides, the CDR3 is TGTGCCAGCAGCGCCGGGACAGGGTGGTACGAGCAGTACTTC.

This chain joins TRBV28 and TRBJ1-1, with D maybe TRBD1 (5 bases). The CDR3 length is 17 residues. In germline, CDR1 is MDHEN, CDR2 SYDVKM. Trimming removed 2 bases from V and 5 bases from J, with 21 bases in between. CDR3 in amino acids: CASSLKGVQGRRTEAFF. CDR3 nucleotide sequence: TGTGCCAGCAGTTTAAAGGGTGTGCAGGGAAGGCGGACTGAAGCTTTCTTT.

This clonotype was seen at least ten times. The rearrangement links TRBV20-1 to TRBJ1-6; 10 bases match TRBD1. In germline, CDR1 is DFQATT, CDR2 SNEGSKA (reference sequence). The V gene end was trimmed by 5 bases and the J gene end by 5 bases; junction bases not matched to a gene: 6. The CDR3 spans 15 residues. DNA of the CDR3: TGCAGTGCTGCCGGGACAGGGGAAAATAATTCACCCCTCCACTTT. Its protein product is CSAAGTGENNSPLHF.

Only a few counts were recorded for this clonotype. CDR3 bases: TGTGCCAGCTCAGATGCAGGGGGCGCGGGCTACACCTTC. As protein: CASSDAGGAGYTF. V is TRBV18 and J is TRBJ1-2; 8 nucleotides align to TRBD1. V dropped 5 bases and J dropped 8; count of bases not matched to a gene: 7. CDR1 is KGHSH and CDR2 is LQKENI in the germline V gene. The CDR3 totals 13 residues.

The V call is TRBV9, the J call TRBJ1-3; possible D gene TRBD1, 5 bases. The germline CDR1 and CDR2 sequences are SGDLS and YYNGEE. V was shortened by 3 bases and J by 1 base, with 11 bases between the two germline ends. There are 15 residues in the CDR3. The DNA of the CDR3 is TGTGCCAGCAGCGGTACAGGAGGGTCTGGAAACACCATATATTTT. Its translation is CASSGTGGSGNTIYF.

V usage is TRBV6-2 or TRBV6-3 and J usage is TRBJ1-2, with D perhaps matching TRBD1 (6 bases). Germline CDR1 and CDR2: MNHEY and SVGEGT. V was trimmed by 5 bases and J by 3 bases, leaving 16 bases between them. This CDR3 has 15 amino acids. CDR3 bases: TGTGCCAGCAGTCCCGCTGCGGCAGGGGACTATGGCTACACCTTC. The encoded protein is CASSPAAAGDYGYTF.

This clonotype was detected many times. The DNA of the CDR3 is TGTGCCAGCAGCAGCGACAGGGCCACTAGTAGGCCCCAGCATTTT. Its translation: CASSSDRATSRPQHF. The V gene is TRBV7-2, the J gene TRBJ1-5, with 7 bases identical to TRBD1. The CDR3 is 15 amino acids. Germline CDR1 reads SGHTA; CDR2 reads FQGNSA. The ends lost 5 bases at V and 9 bases at J; junction bases unmatched: 13.

Comments on this clonotype: One end of the junction is discordant with germline, which a read error may explain. The V and J genes are TRBV12-3 or TRBV12-4 and TRBJ2-3; D gene unclear. This CDR3 contains 15 residues. The CDR3 loop is CASSFGSASTDVQYF. CDR3 nucleotide sequence: TGTGCCAGTAGTTTCGGCAGCGCGAGCACAGATGTGCAGTATTTT.

This chain joins TRBV11-2 and TRBJ1-6; TRBD1 aligns across 8 bases. The junction had 13 bases not matched to a gene; V was cut back by 5 bases and J by 7 bases. The CDR3 loop spans 17 amino acids. Germline V gene lookup returns CDR1 SGHAT and CDR2 FQNNGV. This CDR3 reads CASSPAFQGAHNSPLHF. CDR3 nucleotides: TGTGCCAGCAGCCCCGCGTTTCAGGGGGCTCACAATTCACCCCTCCACTTT.

This clonotype came up many times. The rearrangement links TRBV7-9 to TRBJ2-3; D may be TRBD2 (5 bases). Germline loops: CDR1 SEHNR, CDR2 FQNEAQ (reference sequence). The CDR3 length is 16 residues. Trimming removed 2 bases at V and 3 bases at J, with 15 bases between. The CDR3, as DNA: TGTGCCAGCAGCTTATTTGCGGGTGAAACAACAGATACGCAGTATTTT. It specifies CASSLFAGETTDTQYF.

This clonotype was seen only once. The V call is TRBV7-2, the J call TRBJ1-5; weak D call: TRBD1 (5 bases). V lost 5 bases to trimming and J lost 9 bases, with 17 bases between them. This CDR3 region has 14 residues. CDR1 is SGHTA and CDR2 is FQGNSA in the germline V gene. For the CDR3, the DNA is TGTGCCAGCAGCATAGTCCGGGGCAAGGGGCCCCAGCATTTT. This gives the protein CASSIVRGKGPQHF.

This clonotype was seen repeatedly, ten times or more. The rearrangement joins TRBV4-3 to TRBJ2-6; 9 bases line up with TRBD1. The J segment lost 7 bases and the V segment lost 4 bases, leaving 5 bases of the junction unmatched. This CDR3 comprises 15 residues. Germline CDR1 and CDR2: LGHNA and YSLEER. The CDR3 spells CASSLGTGRANVLTF. CDR3 in DNA: TGCGCCAGCAGCCTGGGGACAGGGCGAGCCAACGTCCTGACTTTC.

The rearrangement joins TRBV6-1 to TRBJ2-3; TRBD1 is a possible D gene (5 bases). Deletions cut 7 bases from V and 4 bases from J, with 12 bases between. CDR3 length: 13 residues. Germline CDR1 and CDR2: MNHNS and SASEGT. The CDR3 nucleotides read TGTGCCAGCAAGGACAAGCCCCCAGATACGCAGTATTTT. It translates to CASKDKPPDTQYF.

This clonotype showed up just a few times. The DNA of the CDR3 is TGTGCCTGGAGATCGACAGGGGAATCTAGAAATGGCTACACCTTC. Amino acids: CAWRSTGESRNGYTF. The J gene is TRBJ1-2, the V gene TRBV30; 8 positions match TRBD1. The CDR3 totals 15 residues. V trimming: 3 bases; J trimming: 6 bases; junction bases outside the gene matches: 12. Per the germline V gene, CDR1 is GTSNPN and CDR2 is SVGIG (reference sequence).

Regarding this clonotype: Being one base from a much bigger clone, this may be a read error. The rearrangement joins TRBV7-2 to TRBJ2-3, with 12 bases matching TRBD1. The CDR3 is made up of 16 amino acids. V gave up 3 bases and J gave up 4 bases; unmatched junction bases: 5. Looked up from germline, CDR1 is SGHTA and CDR2 is FQGNSA. CDR3 coding DNA: TGTGCCAGCAGCTTGTGGGGGACAGGGGGCGCAGATACGCAGTATTTT. Translation: CASSLWGTGGADTQYF.